The 28 T cell receptor beta chains given below trace back to one sample, sequenced in a study of CD8 T cells in Susac syndrome. Reverse transcription of about 0.45 to 1 ug RNA was performed with random hexamers. TCRdb independently ran MiXCR on the immunoSEQ multiplex PCR reads; one entry per CDR3 protein. Among about 180,000 distinct CDR3 sequences listed, more than 90% were seen once. Specimen: CD4+ T cells from PBMCs. These receptor sequences come from a human donor with multiple sclerosis.

The rearrangement links TRBV2 to TRBJ1-5; no reliable D call. V lost 0 bases to trimming and J lost 2 bases, with 5 bases between them. Germline V lookup: CDR1 SNHLY, CDR2 FYNNEI. The CDR3 has 14 amino acids. CDR3 sequence reads: CASSEAWGNQPQHF. CDR3 bases: TGTGCCAGCAGTGAAGCGTGGGGCAATCAGCCCCAGCATTTT.

The chain links TRBV20-1 to TRBJ2-3; 7 positions match TRBD2. This CDR3 is 14 amino acids long. CDR1 is DFQATT and CDR2 is SNEGSKA in the germline V gene (reference sequence). V shed 3 bases, J shed 0 bases, and the junction held 3 bases outside the gene matches. The CDR3 sequence is CSARNSGSTDTQYF. The CDR3 nucleotides are TGCAGTGCTAGGAATAGCGGGAGCACAGATACGCAGTATTTT.

The CDR3 DNA reads as TGTGCCAGCACTCCGGACGGACAGAACTATGGCTACACCTTC. Protein product: CASTPDGQNYGYTF. The rearrangement joins TRBV6-6 to TRBJ1-2; a weak D match, TRBD1 (6 bases). Germline V gene data show CDR1 as MNHNY and CDR2 as SVGAGI (reference sequence). CDR3 length: 14 residues. V was cut by 7 bases and J by 2 bases, with 14 bases left in between.

V gene TRBV6-6 combines with J gene TRBJ2-4; D tentatively fits TRBD1 or TRBD2 (6 bases each). Germline assignment: CDR1 MNHNY and CDR2 SVGAGI (reference sequence). Trimming removed 4 bases at V and 3 bases at J, with 10 bases between. This CDR3 is built from 14 residues. Here the CDR3 reads CASSFRGGKNIQYF. In DNA form, the CDR3 reads TGTGCCAGCAGTTTCAGGGGAGGCAAAAACATTCAGTACTTC.

As for this clonotype: One end of the junction varies from germline; a read error may be responsible. This chain connects TRBV12-3 or TRBV12-4 to TRBJ1-1; no reliable D call. The length of the CDR3 is 13 residues. The DNA for the CDR3 is TGTGCCAGCAGGTTAGACGGTTACGGTGAAGCTTTCTTT. Encoded protein: CASRLDGYGEAFF.

V usage is TRBV9 and J usage is TRBJ2-5; D remains unclear. Trimming stripped 0 bases from V and 2 bases from J, with 5 bases between. Germline lookup yields CDR1 SGDLS and CDR2 YYNGEE. The CDR3 extends over 13 amino acids. The CDR3 DNA is TGTGCCAGCAGCGTAGGGCCTCAAGAGACCCAGTACTTC. Amino acid sequence: CASSVGPQETQYF.

The genes are TRBV20-1 and TRBJ1-2; D may be TRBD1 (6 bases). This CDR3 region has 17 residues. Trimming stripped 3 bases from V and 4 bases from J, with 24 bases between. The germline V gene encodes CDR1 DFQATT and CDR2 SNEGSKA (reference sequence). CDR3 nucleotide sequence: TGCAGTGCTAGGGGACAAGTTCGTACTCAGGGTCCCTATGGCTACACCTTC. It specifies CSARGQVRTQGPYGYTF.

CDR3 sequence reads: CSTGTTNTEAFF. The CDR3 DNA sequence: TGCAGCACCGGGACAACGAACACTGAAGCTTTCTTT. This rearrangement joins TRBV29-1 to TRBJ1-1, with a possible D match to TRBD1 (6 bases). The CDR3 covers 12 residues. CDR1 SQVTM and CDR2 ANQGSEA come from the germline V gene. V lost 8 bases and J lost 1, with 11 bases in between.

The V call is TRBV18, the J call TRBJ1-2; weak D call: TRBD1 (5 bases). Trimming removed 0 bases from V and 3 bases from J, with 8 bases in between. The CDR3 sequence is 14 residues long. Germline loops: CDR1 KGHSH, CDR2 LQKENI. The CDR3: CASSPPAGDYGYTF. CDR3 coding DNA: TGTGCCAGCTCACCACCGGCGGGGGACTATGGCTACACCTTC.

The chain uses TRBV6-1 and TRBJ1-5, with a weak D call TRBD1 (5 bases). Germline CDR1 reads MNHNS; CDR2 reads SASEGT. The CDR3 is 16 amino acids. V shed 7 bases and J shed 5 bases, with 21 bases lying between them. DNA of the CDR3: TGTGCCAGCATGAAGGGGCAGGGTGTAGGAGATCAGCCCCAGCATTTT. Residues: CASMKGQGVGDQPQHF.

This chain connects TRBV4-3 to TRBJ2-1, with D maybe TRBD2 (6 bases). This CDR3 contains 14 residues. V lost 0 bases to trimming and J lost 10 bases, with 13 bases between them. From germline, CDR1 is LGHNA and CDR2 YSLEER. The CDR3 region is CASSQEKTRPEQFF. In DNA, the CDR3 is TGCGCCAGCAGCCAAGAAAAGACTAGGCCCGAGCAGTTCTTC.

V and J are TRBV20-1 and TRBJ2-7, with D hard to call. Germline V gene sequence: CDR1 DFQATT, CDR2 SNEGSKA (reference sequence). Trimming left V 4 bases short and J 4 bases short, with 11 bases between. The CDR3 loop spans 12 amino acids. CDR3 in DNA: TGCAGTGCTAAAGGTCAAGTATACGAGCAGTACTTC. Its protein product is CSAKGQVYEQYF.

The chain recombines TRBV11-2 with TRBJ2-5; 9 nucleotides align to TRBD1. From germline, CDR1 is SGHAT and CDR2 FQNNGV. This CDR3 is built from 15 residues. The V segment lost 5 bases and the J segment 3 bases; nucleotides outside the gene matches: 7. CDR3 region: CASSVWGQGKETQYF. The CDR3 DNA reads as TGTGCCAGCAGCGTTTGGGGACAGGGAAAAGAGACCCAGTACTTC.

The chain's CDR3 is CSASPGGLGDEQFF. The DNA of the CDR3 is TGCAGTGCTAGTCCGGGGGGGTTGGGCGATGAGCAGTTCTTC. The chain combines TRBV20-1 with TRBJ2-1, with 8 bases lining up with TRBD2. There are 14 residues in the CDR3. With V trimmed by 3 bases and J by 8 bases, 9 bases remained unmatched. Germline CDR1 is DFQATT and CDR2 is SNEGSKA (reference sequence).

The CDR3: CASSVPGLAGLGETQYF. The CDR3 DNA reads as TGTGCCAGCAGTGTCCCGGGACTAGCGGGGCTCGGGGAGACCCAGTACTTC. The chain is built from TRBV2 and TRBJ2-5, with 13 bases matching TRBD2. The CDR3 has 17 residues. The V gene end was trimmed by 4 bases and the J gene end by 5 bases; junction bases not matched to a gene: 10. CDR1 is SNHLY, CDR2 FYNNEI, per germline.

The chain uses TRBV18 and TRBJ1-2, with 11 bases fitting TRBD1. The CDR3 runs to 14 residues. Germline V gene sequence: CDR1 KGHSH, CDR2 LQKENI. With 5 bases clipped from V and 7 bases from J, the junction kept 6 bases outside the gene matches. This chain's CDR3 is CASSGQGARSGYTF. The CDR3 DNA follows: TGTGCCAGCTCAGGACAGGGGGCGCGTAGTGGCTACACCTTC.

The V and J genes are TRBV28 and TRBJ1-5; D uncertain. This CDR3 spans 16 amino acids. The germline V gene encodes CDR1 MDHEN and CDR2 SYDVKM. Trimming pared 1 base from V and 4 bases from J, leaving 14 bases between. The CDR3 region is CASSLYSPGGNQPQHF. CDR3 bases: TGTGCCAGCAGTTTATATTCCCCGGGCGGAAATCAGCCCCAGCATTTT.

The chain carries TRBV7-9 and TRBJ2-7, with no clear D. CDR1 and CDR2 (germline): SEHNR, FQNEAQ (reference sequence). Trimming removed 5 bases from V and 4 bases from J, with 15 bases in between. This CDR3 has 14 amino acids. CDR3 residues: CASSPAGLGYEQYF. CDR3 coding DNA: TGTGCCAGCAGCCCTGCTGGGCTGGGTTACGAGCAGTACTTC.

The chain couples TRBV20-1 to TRBJ2-7; 10 bases agree with TRBD1. CDR1 and CDR2 (germline): DFQATT, SNEGSKA (reference sequence). The CDR3 is 12 amino acids. Trimming at V came to 3 bases and at J to 8 bases, leaving 4 bases not matched to a gene. The CDR3 coding sequence is TGCAGTGCTAGCGGGACAGGGGTAAAGCAGTACTTC. It specifies CSASGTGVKQYF.

The V and J genes are TRBV5-4 and TRBJ1-6, with D unclear. The CDR3 has 13 amino acids. Germline V lookup: CDR1 SGHNT, CDR2 YYREEE (reference sequence). Trimming removed 2 bases at V and 6 bases at J, with 6 bases between. The CDR3 reads CASSFELNSPLHF. In nucleotides, the CDR3 is TGTGCCAGCAGCTTCGAACTTAATTCACCCCTCCACTTT. Looking up the rest from reference TRBV5-4 and TRBJ1-6 gives the full variable domain: ETGVTQSPTHLIKTRGQQVTLRCSSQSGHNTVSWYQQALGQGPQFIFQYYREEENGRGNFPPRFSGLQFPNYSSELNVNALELDDSALYLCASSFELNSPLHFGNGTRLTVT.

The rearrangement uses TRBV6-6 and TRBJ1-6; 9 bases fit TRBD1. This CDR3 comprises 16 residues. With 7 bases clipped from V and 4 bases from J, the junction kept 8 bases outside the gene matches. Germline V gene lookup returns CDR1 MNHNY and CDR2 SVGAGI (reference sequence). This CDR3 is CASTDTGTGYNSPLHF. For the CDR3, the DNA is TGTGCCAGCACCGATACGGGGACAGGGTATAATTCACCCCTCCACTTT.

This sequence joins TRBV9 and TRBJ1-1; D not certain. Germline values: CDR1 SGDLS, CDR2 YYNGEE. Trimming pared 0 bases from V and 1 base from J, leaving 7 bases between. The CDR3 consists of 14 residues. CDR3 loop: CASSVVVPNTEAFF. CDR3 nucleotides: TGTGCCAGCAGCGTAGTGGTCCCGAACACTGAAGCTTTCTTT.

The chain is built from TRBV29-1 and TRBJ1-1; D is unresolved. Germline CDR1 and CDR2: SQVTM and ANQGSEA. Trimming removed 5 bases from V and 1 base from J, with 14 bases in between. The CDR3 consists of 14 residues. CDR3 protein: CSVSTARRNTEAFF. Here the CDR3 DNA reads TGCAGCGTTTCCACAGCCAGGAGGAACACTGAAGCTTTCTTT.

The rearrangement joins TRBV3-1 to TRBJ2-2; 7 bases agree with TRBD2. Per germline, CDR1 LGHDT and CDR2 YNNKEL (reference sequence). The CDR3 is 17 amino acids. Unmatched junction bases numbered 13, after V lost 7 bases and J lost 2 bases. The CDR3 DNA reads as TGTGCCAGCACATCCCCGCGAGCGGGACCTAACACCGGGGAGCTGTTTTTT. It codes for CASTSPRAGPNTGELFF.

V usage is TRBV27 and J usage is TRBJ2-7; D tentatively reads TRBD1 or TRBD2 (6 bases each). V was clipped by 4 bases and J by 2 bases, with 15 bases between them. This CDR3 spans 15 amino acids. Germline V lookup: CDR1 MNHEY, CDR2 SMNVEV (reference sequence). CDR3 DNA sequence: TGTGCCAGCAGTTCCCTAGGGGGGCCTACCTACGAGCAGTACTTC. Translated: CASSSLGGPTYEQYF.

The J gene is TRBJ2-7, the V gene TRBV3-1, with 7 nucleotides matching TRBD1. The CDR3 consists of 16 residues. V trimming: 0 bases; J trimming: 0 bases; junction bases outside the gene matches: 5. Germline V gene data show CDR1 as LGHDT and CDR2 as YNNKEL (reference sequence). The CDR3 spells CASSQEPRGFSYEQYF. CDR3 DNA sequence: TGTGCCAGCAGCCAAGAGCCCAGGGGGTTCTCCTACGAGCAGTACTTC.

The V call is TRBV12-3 or TRBV12-4, the J call TRBJ1-1, with D perhaps matching TRBD1 (5 bases). The CDR3 runs to 15 residues. Trimming took off 6 bases at V and 3 bases at J, with 17 bases between the two ends. The DNA of the CDR3 is TGTGCCAGCAGCTCTCCGACTTTGGGGGACACTGAAGCTTTCTTT. This encodes CASSSPTLGDTEAFF.

The rearrangement uses TRBV7-9 and TRBJ1-4; maybe TRBD1 (5 bases). Germline CDR1 and CDR2: SEHNR and FQNEAQ (reference sequence). The germline V and J ends were trimmed by 6 bases and 6 bases, with 17 bases remaining between them. The CDR3 has 15 amino acids. The CDR3 DNA follows: TGTGCCAGCAGACCATTTGCAGGGATGGATGAAAAACTGTTTTTT. Translation: CASRPFAGMDEKLFF.